This T cell receptor (beta chain) came from a study of blood T cell repertoires in COVID-19. Study summary: The study drew acute and convalescent COVID-19 samples from the United States, Italy and Spain. Sources were T cells, B-cell-depleted T cells, or PBMCs; the material itself was cDNA or gDNA.

CDR1 MGHRA and CDR2 YSYEKL come from the germline V gene. The J segment lost 7 bases and the V segment lost 4 bases, leaving 13 bases of the junction unmatched. CDR3 size: 17 residues. Per the authors' pipeline: Quantification of nucleated cells was approximated via reference gene primer amplification. The assay was immunoSEQ multiplex PCR, and TCRdb's table has in-frame clones only and misses some. That table gives V, J and clone size, and the DNA gave D and trimming. The sample lists some 56,000 clones; around 90% were seen once. The TCR comes from a human donor in a cohort sampled during active COVID-19. Source material: peripheral blood. The chain is built from TRBV4-1 and TRBJ1-4; 9 positions agree with TRBD1. CDR3 loop: CASSPGTGPRGGEKLFF. In DNA, the CDR3 is TGCGCCAGCAGCCCCGGGACAGGGCCCCGGGGCGGTGAAAAACTGTTTTTT.